This T cell receptor (beta chain) was obtained from a study of long-term antiretroviral therapy in people with HIV. Points from the study as a whole: From the mid-2000s to the late 2010s, blood was obtained, possibly while participants received older ART regimens.

The junction had 7 bases not matched to a gene; V was cut back by 5 bases and J by 7 bases. Germline V CDR1 and CDR2: PRHDT, FYEKMQ (reference sequence). This CDR3 has 16 residues. A note on this clone: As yet, its antigen is unknown.

The run of the v3.0 immunoSEQ assay was at survey level. Only in-frame clones appear in the TCRdb table, and some are missing; sequencing was by immunoSEQ multiplex PCR. The sample has just over 35,000 clones, over 75% seen once; the top ten hold 8% to 11%. This material consisted of unsorted PBMCs, taken 2.2 years after starting antiretroviral therapy. The J gene is TRBJ1-6, the V gene TRBV13; 11 bases agree with TRBD1. This sequence originates from a man aged 18 to 29 with HIV. The CDR3 DNA is TGTGCCAGCAGCCCAACGGACAGGGGGCGGAATTCACCCCTCCACTTT. Translated, it gives CASSPTDRGRNSPLHF.